The rows below give T cell receptor beta chains drawn from one sample of a study of OX40 agonist ivuxolimab in advanced cancers. Some clones are missing from TCRdb's copy, which holds only in-frame ones; the method was immunoSEQ multiplex PCR. The profile shows around 20,000 clones, just over 85% of them singletons. The source material was CD4+ or CD8+ T cells sorted from blood, sampled in a trial of the OX40 agonist ivuxolimab. The receptors shown here come from an adult with an advanced solid tumor such as melanoma, head and neck, liver or kidney cancer. Each CDR3 is given with its conserved first and last residue. The D gene is left open where the match is weak. The size field is filled for only some rows; it gives once, few, many or a size class.

v_call	j_call	clone_size	d_call	cdr3_aa	cdr3_nt
TRBV10-1	TRBJ1-5	NA	NA	CASSDVGTQPQHF	TGCGCCAGCAGTGATGTGGGTACCCAGCCCCAGCATTTT
TRBV4-1	TRBJ1-3	few	NA	CASSQDRNTIYF	TGCGCCAGCAGCCAAGATCGGAACACCATATATTTT
TRBV6-4	TRBJ2-6	NA	NA	CASSDGSGANVLTF	TGTGCCAGCAGTGATGGCTCTGGGGCCAACGTCCTGACTTTC
TRBV28	TRBJ2-1	NA	NA	CASSLFASEVEQFF	TGTGCCAGCAGTTTATTCGCCAGTGAGGTTGAGCAGTTCTTC
TRBV7-9	TRBJ2-1	NA	TRBD2	CASSALAGEESEQFF	TGTGCCAGCAGCGCCCTAGCGGGGGAGGAAAGTGAGCAGTTCTTC
TRBV28	TRBJ2-3	NA	NA	CAISLRTTGDTQYF	TGTGCCATTTCCCTCCGGACTACGGGGGATACGCAGTATTTT
TRBV4-1	TRBJ2-7	medium-sized	NA	CASSQGLEGYEQYF	TGCGCCAGCAGCCAAGGTTTGGAGGGCTACGAGCAGTACTTC
TRBV10-3	TRBJ2-7	NA	NA	CAISYSYEQYF	TGTGCCATCAGCTACTCCTACGAGCAGTACTTC
TRBV28	TRBJ2-5	NA	TRBD1	CASSSRAGGPPETQYF	TGTGCCAGCAGTTCCCGGGCAGGGGGCCCACCGGAGACCCAGTACTTC
TRBV11-3	TRBJ2-1	NA	NA	CATTGGQGDNEQFF	TGTGCCACAACGGGAGGACAGGGTGACAATGAGCAGTTCTTC
TRBV6-6	TRBJ2-3	NA	TRBD2	CASSPQTSEADTQYF	TGTGCCAGCAGTCCCCAGACTAGCGAGGCAGATACGCAGTATTTT
TRBV14	TRBJ1-2	NA	TRBD1	CASSPGTGGPYGYTF	TGTGCCAGCAGCCCCGGGACAGGGGGCCCCTATGGCTACACCTTC
TRBV6-6	TRBJ1-5	NA	NA	CASSYSISSQPQHF	TGTGCCAGCAGTTACTCGATTTCTAGTCAGCCCCAGCATTTT
TRBV28	TRBJ2-7	once	NA	CASSLLDRVDVEQYF	TGTGCCAGCAGTTTACTCGACAGAGTTGATGTCGAGCAGTACTTC
TRBV7-7	TRBJ2-1	NA	NA	CASSSGGLGEQFF	TGTGCTAGCAGCTCAGGAGGTTTGGGTGAGCAGTTCTTC
TRBV6-1	TRBJ1-5	NA	TRBD1	CASSVRDSKAYSNQPQHF	TGTGCCAGCAGTGTAAGGGACAGCAAAGCTTATAGCAATCAGCCCCAGCATTTT
TRBV11-2	TRBJ2-7	NA	NA	CASSLTTGFYEQYF	TGTGCCAGCAGCTTGACTACCGGGTTCTACGAGCAGTACTTC
TRBV9	TRBJ2-1	NA	TRBD2	CASSVGGRPKNEQFF	TGTGCCAGCAGCGTCGGCGGGAGGCCTAAAAATGAGCAGTTCTTC
TRBV27	TRBJ2-7	NA	TRBD1	CASSFGTGGDEQYF	TGTGCCAGCAGTTTTGGGACAGGGGGCGACGAGCAGTACTTC
TRBV5-4	TRBJ2-5	NA	NA	CASSRLEGMEETQYF	TGTGCCAGCAGCCGACTTGAGGGTATGGAGGAGACCCAGTACTTC
TRBV27	TRBJ2-1	NA	NA	CASSRGNEQFF	TGTGCCAGCAGTCGTGGCAATGAGCAGTTCTTC
TRBV11-2	TRBJ2-7	NA	NA	CASSLVDTVSEQYF	TGTGCCAGCAGCTTAGTTGACACCGTCTCCGAGCAGTACTTC
TRBV7-3	TRBJ1-2	NA	NA	CASSPSPNAGFNYGYTF	TGTGCCAGCAGCCCCTCCCCAAACGCGGGATTTAACTATGGCTACACCTTC